This T cell receptor beta chain is drawn from a study of blood T cell repertoires in COVID-19. Study at large: Acute-phase and convalescent COVID-19 samples originated in the United States, Italy and Spain. From T cells, B-cell-depleted T cells, or PBMCs came the material, which was cDNA or gDNA.

Original processing methods: Amplifying reference gene primers gave estimates of nucleated cell counts. Measured with immunoSEQ multiplex PCR; TCRdb has only the in-frame clones, and not every one. The V and J calls and clone size were taken over from that table, and D and trimming were inferred from the DNA. The repertoire holds more than 90,000 clones, with less than 85% as singletons. V shed 4 bases, J shed 4 bases, and the junction held 9 bases outside the gene matches. The CDR3 consists of 16 residues. Germline loops: CDR1 SGDLS, CDR2 YYNGEE. Sequencing used peripheral blood. This chain connects TRBV9 to TRBJ2-1; 9 bases fit TRBD2. The clonotype was recovered from a man at least 80 years old with acute or convalescent COVID-19. The CDR3 bases are TGTGCCAGCAGCCAGGGGGGGCTAGCGGGATACAATGAGCAGTTCTTC. Translating gives CASSQGGLAGYNEQFF. Supplemented by reference TRBV9 and TRBJ2-1, the full variable domain reads DSGVTQTPKHLITATGQRVTLRCSPRSGDLSVYWYQQSLDQGLQFLIQYYNGEERAKGNILERFSAQQFPDLHSELNLSSLELGDSALYFCASSQGGLAGYNEQFFGPGTRLTVL.